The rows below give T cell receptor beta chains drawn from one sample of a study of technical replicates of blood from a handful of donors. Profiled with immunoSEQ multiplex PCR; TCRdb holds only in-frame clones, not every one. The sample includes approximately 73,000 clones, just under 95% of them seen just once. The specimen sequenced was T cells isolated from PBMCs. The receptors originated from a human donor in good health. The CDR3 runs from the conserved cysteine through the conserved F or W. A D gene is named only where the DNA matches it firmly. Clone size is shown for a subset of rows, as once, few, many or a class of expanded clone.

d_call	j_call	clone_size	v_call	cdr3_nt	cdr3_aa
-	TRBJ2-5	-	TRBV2	TGTGCCAGCAAGAGGGAAAAACTAGCCCCAGAGACCCAGTACTTC	CASKREKLAPETQYF
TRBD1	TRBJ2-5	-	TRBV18	TGTGCCAGCTCCCGGGTTTCGGTCGGACAGGGAAGACAGGAGACCCAGTACTTC	CASSRVSVGQGRQETQYF
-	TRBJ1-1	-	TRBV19	TGTGCCAGTATCCCACAGGGGAACACTGAAGCTTTCTTT	CASIPQGNTEAFF
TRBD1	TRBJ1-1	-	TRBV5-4	TGTGCCAGCAGAAGTGGACAGGGTTTTACGGGGGACACTGAAGCTTTCTTT	CASRSGQGFTGDTEAFF
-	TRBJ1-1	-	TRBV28	TGTGCCAGCAGGCAGGGTAATCTGAACACTGAAGCTTTCTTT	CASRQGNLNTEAFF
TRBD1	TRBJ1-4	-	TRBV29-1	TGCAGCGGGGGAGACAGGGGAAAACTGTTTTTT	CSGGDRGKLFF
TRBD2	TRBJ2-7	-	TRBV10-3	TGTGCCATCAGTGAAGGGACTAACTACGAGCAGTACTTC	CAISEGTNYEQYF
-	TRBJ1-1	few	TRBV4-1	TGCGCCAGCAGCACACGACGGGGGAACACTGAAGCTTTCTTT	CASSTRRGNTEAFF
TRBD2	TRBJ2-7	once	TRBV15	TGTGCCACCGGCAGGGAGCGGGAGGCTTCCTACGAGCAGTACTTC	CATGREREASYEQYF
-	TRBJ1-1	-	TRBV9	TGTGCCAGCAGCCCACAGATTGAAGCTTTCTTT	CASSPQIEAFF
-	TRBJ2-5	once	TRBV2	TGTGCCAGCAGAAAAGACAGGCTAGAGACCCAGTACTTC	CASRKDRLETQYF
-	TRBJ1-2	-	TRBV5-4	TGTGCCAGCAGCTTGGATACAGAAGGTTATGGCTACACCTTC	CASSLDTEGYGYTF
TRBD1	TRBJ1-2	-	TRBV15	TGTGCCACCAGCAGAGCACAGGGGACCTATGGCTACACCTTC	CATSRAQGTYGYTF
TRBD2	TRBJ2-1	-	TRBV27	TGTGCCAGCAGTTTACGGACTAGCGGGAGTAAGGATGAGCAGTTCTTC	CASSLRTSGSKDEQFF
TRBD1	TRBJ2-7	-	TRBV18	TGTGCCAGCTCCCGGGGACAGGGATCCACCTACGAGCAGTACTTC	CASSRGQGSTYEQYF
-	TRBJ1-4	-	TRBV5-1	TGCGCCAGCAGCTTGAGGGAGCAGACAACTAATGAAAAACTGTTTTTT	CASSLREQTTNEKLFF
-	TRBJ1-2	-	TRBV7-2	TGTGCCAGCAGCTTAGGCAGGGCTAACTATGGCTACACCTTC	CASSLGRANYGYTF
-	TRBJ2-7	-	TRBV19	TGTGCCAGTAGTATAACAGTCGCCTACGAGCAGTACTTC	CASSITVAYEQYF
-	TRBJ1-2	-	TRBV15	TGTGCCACCAGCAGAGATTGGGCAGGAAAGTATGGCTACACCTTC	CATSRDWAGKYGYTF
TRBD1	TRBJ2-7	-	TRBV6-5	TGTGCCAGCAGTTACGAACAGGGGTCTTCCTACGAGCAGTACTTC	CASSYEQGSSYEQYF
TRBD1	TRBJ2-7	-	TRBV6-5	TGTGCCAGCAGTTACTTGACAGGGGGTCCCTACGAGCAGTACTTC	CASSYLTGGPYEQYF
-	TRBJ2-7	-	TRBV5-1	TGCGCCAGCAGCTTAGCGGAGAGCTCCTACGAGCAGTACTTC	CASSLAESSYEQYF
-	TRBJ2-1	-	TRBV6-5	TGTGCCAGCAGGCCAGGGAACGAGCAGTTCTTC	CASRPGNEQFF
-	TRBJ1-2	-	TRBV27	TGTGCCGGAGAGGGAGGGTATGGCTACACCTTC	CAGEGGYGYTF
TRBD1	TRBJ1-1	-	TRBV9	TGTGCCAGCAGTGTCCGAGACAGGGGAACTGAAGCTTTCTTT	CASSVRDRGTEAFF
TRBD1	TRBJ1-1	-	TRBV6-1	TGTGCCAGCAGTGTACAGGGGGGAGGGACTGAAGCTTTCTTT	CASSVQGGGTEAFF
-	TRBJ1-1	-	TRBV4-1	TGCGCCAGCAGCCAAGGGGTTAGTAATTTGGCGACTACTGAAGCTTTCTTT	CASSQGVSNLATTEAFF
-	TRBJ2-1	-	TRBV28	TGTGCCAGCAGCAGTAGGGGGCAGTTCTTC	CASSSRGQFF
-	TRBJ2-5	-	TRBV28	TGTGCCAGCAGGGCAGGGGAGACCCAGTACTTC	CASRAGETQYF
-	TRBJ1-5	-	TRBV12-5	TGTGCTAGTGACAGCCGGGAGTATAGCAATCAGCCCCAGCATTTT	CASDSREYSNQPQHF
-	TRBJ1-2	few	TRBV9	TGTGCCAGCAGTCTGGAGGGCTATGGCTACACCTTC	CASSLEGYGYTF
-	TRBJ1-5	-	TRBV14	TGTGCCAGCAGCCAAGAATTGGAGAAACCCCAGCATTTT	CASSQELEKPQHF
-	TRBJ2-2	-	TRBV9	TGTGCCAGCACCCGGTTAAACTCGAACACCGGGGAGCTGTTTTTT	CASTRLNSNTGELFF
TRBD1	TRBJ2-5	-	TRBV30	TGTGCCTGGAGTGTAACAGGGGGAAGAGAGACCCAGTACTTC	CAWSVTGGRETQYF
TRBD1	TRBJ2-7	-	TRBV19	TGTGCCAGTAGTCATGTGGACAGGGAAGTAAACGAGCAGTACTTC	CASSHVDREVNEQYF
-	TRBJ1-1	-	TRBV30	TGTGCCTGGAGTGTAGGGAGTAACACTGAAGCTTTCTTT	CAWSVGSNTEAFF
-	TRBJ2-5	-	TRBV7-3	TGTGCCAGCAGCCCTACCGGGGGGACCCAGTACTTC	CASSPTGGTQYF
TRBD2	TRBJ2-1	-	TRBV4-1	TGCGCCAGCAGCCAAGATATAGTAGCGGGGAGTTTCAATGAGCAGTTCTTC	CASSQDIVAGSFNEQFF
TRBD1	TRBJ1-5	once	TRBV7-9	TGTGCCAGCAGCTTATATGGGACAGGGGGCTTTCAGCCCCAGCATTTT	CASSLYGTGGFQPQHF
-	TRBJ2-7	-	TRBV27	TGTGCCAGCAGTTTAGGAGGGGCGGACGAGCAGTACTTC	CASSLGGADEQYF